Described below is a single T cell receptor (beta chain) sequence and its context. This specimen comes from a study of blood T cells in healthy people across ages. The CDR3 contains 13 residues. Deletions cut 6 bases from V and 7 bases from J, with 15 bases between. Germline V gives CDR1 DFQATT, CDR2 SNEGSKA (reference sequence). Alongside a J-beta primer mix, a sample-barcoded 5' primer served in a second PCR lasting about 7 to 12 cycles. TCRdb re-called the 5' RACE reads through MiXCR, storing one row per CDR3 protein. Here the sample spans about 1,800,000 distinct CDR3 sequences, 28% being singletons.

The source is a woman aged 30 to 39 in good health. This chain joins TRBV20-1 and TRBJ2-2; D ambiguous. The sample was blood. This CDR3 reads CSAGPSLGGELFF. The CDR3 nucleotides are TGCAGTGCAGGACCATCTTTAGGCGGGGAGCTGTTTTTT.